The 16 T cell receptor beta chains listed next were all sequenced from one sample in a study of blood T cell repertoires in COVID-19. Measured with immunoSEQ multiplex PCR; TCRdb has only the in-frame clones, and not every one. The table lists approximately 170,000 clones, approximately 91% of them singletons, with around 0.77% in the top ten. The specimen sequenced was PBMCs or T cells enriched from blood (not recorded which). The receptors shown here come from a young woman who had recovered from COVID-19.

The chain combines TRBV4-1 with TRBJ2-7, with D maybe TRBD1 (5 bases). This CDR3 spans 15 amino acids. The ends were cut back, 1 base at V and 0 bases at J, with 10 bases in the middle. Germline V lookup: CDR1 MGHRA, CDR2 YSYEKL. The CDR3 region is CASSQGGSPSYEQYF. CDR3 nucleotide sequence: TGCGCCAGCAGCCAAGGGGGCAGTCCCTCCTACGAGCAGTACTTC.

This rearrangement joins TRBV28 to TRBJ2-3, with TRBD2 matching over 9 bases. Looked up from germline, CDR1 is MDHEN and CDR2 is SYDVKM. The J segment lost 5 bases and the V segment lost 5 bases, leaving 11 bases of the junction unmatched. This CDR3 is built from 16 residues. Written as DNA, the CDR3 is TGTGCCAGCAGTACCCCCATAGCGGGAGTTCAAGATACGCAGTATTTT. Amino acid sequence: CASSTPIAGVQDTQYF.

The chain carries TRBV28 and TRBJ2-1; D might be TRBD2 (7 bases). Deletions cut 7 bases from V and 2 bases from J, with 12 bases between. Per the germline V gene, CDR1 is MDHEN and CDR2 is SYDVKM. The CDR3 spans 14 residues. Here the CDR3 DNA reads TGTGCCAGCACCCCGGGGGGCCCCTACAATGAGCAGTTCTTC. Its protein product is CASTPGGPYNEQFF.

V is TRBV4-2 and J is TRBJ2-1; 9 bases are a match to TRBD1. Losses at the gene ends were 4 bases for V and 7 bases for J; bases not matched to a gene: 8. There are 15 residues in the CDR3. From germline, CDR1 is LGHNA and CDR2 YNFKEQ. The CDR3 is CASSPADRGGNEQFF. The CDR3 nucleotides read TGTGCCAGCAGCCCGGCCGACAGGGGGGGGAATGAGCAGTTCTTC.

This clone has only one observation. V usage is TRBV10-3 and J usage is TRBJ1-2, with D possibly matching TRBD1 (6 bases). This CDR3 contains 13 residues. V was trimmed by 3 bases and J by 4 bases, leaving 9 bases between them. Germline V lookup: CDR1 ENHRY, CDR2 SYGVKD. The CDR3 protein is CAISDLGAYGYTF. CDR3 in DNA: TGTGCCATCAGTGATTTGGGGGCCTATGGCTACACCTTC.

The V and J genes are TRBV27 and TRBJ2-1; a possible D gene is TRBD1 (6 bases). Deletions cut 6 bases from V and 7 bases from J, with 10 bases between. Germline lookup yields CDR1 MNHEY and CDR2 SMNVEV (reference sequence). The length of the CDR3 is 12 residues. CDR3 nucleotide sequence: TGTGCCAGCAGAAAGGGGGTTAATGAGCAGTTCTTC. It specifies CASRKGVNEQFF.

The chain links TRBV28 to TRBJ2-1, with D possibly TRBD1 on 5 matching bases. Germline V lookup: CDR1 MDHEN, CDR2 SYDVKM. CDR3 length equals 15 residues. Trimming stripped 7 bases from V and 0 bases from J, with 13 bases between. In nucleotides, the CDR3 is TGTGCCAGCACCGAGACAGTTTCCTCCTACAATGAGCAGTTCTTC. Translation: CASTETVSSYNEQFF.

The V gene is TRBV7-9, the J gene TRBJ2-4, with D possibly being TRBD2 (5 bases). This CDR3 comprises 14 residues. CDR1 is SEHNR, CDR2 FQNEAQ, per germline (reference sequence). V was cut by 5 bases and J by 1 base, with 9 bases left in between. CDR3 in DNA: TGTGCCAGCAGCGCACCTAGCGCCAAAAACATTCAGTACTTC. Translating gives CASSAPSAKNIQYF.

This chain uses TRBV20-1 with TRBJ2-7; TRBD2 aligns across 13 bases. The V segment lost 3 bases and the J segment 3 bases; nucleotides outside the gene matches: 8. The CDR3 has 16 amino acids. Germline V gene data show CDR1 as DFQATT and CDR2 as SNEGSKA (reference sequence). CDR3 nucleotides: TGCAGTGCTAGTCCGGCGGGACTAGCGGGGAACTACGAGCAGTACTTC. It translates to CSASPAGLAGNYEQYF.

The chain is built from TRBV6-5 and TRBJ1-6; D is undetermined. Germline assignment: CDR1 MNHEY and CDR2 SVGAGI. The CDR3 is 14 amino acids. The V end was cut by 0 bases, the J end by 11 bases, with 11 bases between. Written as DNA, the CDR3 is TGTGCCAGCAGTTACTCGCTATCGGGAACACCCCTCCACTTT. Protein: CASSYSLSGTPLHF.

The rearrangement joins TRBV14 to TRBJ1-1; 9 bases line up with TRBD1. CDR3 length equals 15 residues. V was clipped by 4 bases and J by 6 bases; unmatched bases: 9. Germline assignment: CDR1 SGHDN and CDR2 FVKESK. The CDR3 loop reads CASSLTGRTGAEAFF. Here the CDR3 DNA reads TGTGCCAGCAGCCTAACCGGAAGGACAGGGGCTGAAGCTTTCTTT.

This clone was counted a few times. In DNA, the CDR3 is TGTGCCAGCAGTGAAAGGGAGGGCGCGGAGCCCCAGCATTTT. It translates to CASSEREGAEPQHF. The rearrangement links TRBV2 to TRBJ1-5; D is unresolved. The CDR3 has 14 residues. V gave up 2 bases and J gave up 8 bases, with 13 bases separating them. In germline, CDR1 is SNHLY, CDR2 FYNNEI.

The chain carries TRBV28 and TRBJ2-7; TRBD1 aligns across 9 bases. Germline V gives CDR1 MDHEN, CDR2 SYDVKM. The CDR3 totals 16 residues. Germline trimming cut 1 base from V and 2 bases from J; bases unmatched to any gene: 6. The CDR3 loop is CASSLYPGQGTYEQYF. The CDR3 DNA reads TGTGCCAGCAGTTTATATCCCGGACAGGGGACCTACGAGCAGTACTTC.

The CDR3 here is CASSLTRGTEAFF. The CDR3 region has the DNA TGTGCCAGCAGCTTGACGCGAGGCACTGAAGCTTTCTTT. This rearrangement joins TRBV7-9 to TRBJ1-1; no clear D gene. The CDR3 spans 13 residues. The germline V gene encodes CDR1 SEHNR and CDR2 FQNEAQ (reference sequence). V lost 3 bases and J 4 bases, leaving 9 bases between the germline ends.

This chain uses TRBV7-2 with TRBJ1-5, with unresolved D. The CDR3 loop spans 12 amino acids. Germline V gene lookup returns CDR1 SGHTA and CDR2 FQGNSA. Trimming took 5 bases from V and 3 from J, leaving 5 bases between them. The CDR3 bases are TGTGCCAGCAGCCGTAACAATCAGCCCCAGCATTTT. Residues: CASSRNNQPQHF.

This clone was observed once. The chain couples TRBV11-3 to TRBJ2-7, with a possible D match to TRBD1 (6 bases). CDR1 is SGHNT, CDR2 YENEEA, per germline. Between the trimmed V and J ends, which lost 1 base and 3 bases, there was a span of 16 bases. The CDR3 loop spans 16 amino acids. This chain's CDR3 is CASSLGTTGQHYEQYF. CDR3 DNA sequence: TGTGCCAGCAGCTTAGGGACGACAGGCCAACACTACGAGCAGTACTTC.